This T cell receptor (beta chain) came from a study of shared clonotypes between healthy human individuals. From CD4+ cells came CD45RA+ naive and CD45RA-negative memory subsets. General study points: The naive CD4 repertoires of a handful of donors were compared, and around 4.9% of clonotypes were shared. For sorted subsets, rarefaction showed incomplete sequencing despite large depth.

This clone was observed a handful of times. Its antigen is still unknown. Unmatched junction bases numbered 16, after V lost 4 bases and J lost 9 bases. The CDR3 consists of 15 residues. Germline V CDR1 and CDR2: SQVTM, ANQGSEA. The authors loaded around 200 ng DNA, around 32,000 T cell genomes, into sorted-subset replicate PCRs. Only in-frame clones appear in the TCRdb table, and some are missing; sequencing was by immunoSEQ multiplex PCR. The data contain hundreds of thousands of clones, more than 70% of them seen just once; the ten biggest clones take up around 1.7%. The TCR was taken from a woman aged 30 to 39 in good health. V is TRBV29-1 and J is TRBJ2-7, with 9 bases that match TRBD2. The sample taken for sequencing was memory CD4+ T cells sorted from blood. As to subset: CD45RA-negative fraction. CDR3 sequence reads: CSVVVALAGPGGQYF. The CDR3 DNA follows: TGCAGCGTTGTAGTCGCGCTAGCGGGACCCGGAGGGCAGTACTTC.